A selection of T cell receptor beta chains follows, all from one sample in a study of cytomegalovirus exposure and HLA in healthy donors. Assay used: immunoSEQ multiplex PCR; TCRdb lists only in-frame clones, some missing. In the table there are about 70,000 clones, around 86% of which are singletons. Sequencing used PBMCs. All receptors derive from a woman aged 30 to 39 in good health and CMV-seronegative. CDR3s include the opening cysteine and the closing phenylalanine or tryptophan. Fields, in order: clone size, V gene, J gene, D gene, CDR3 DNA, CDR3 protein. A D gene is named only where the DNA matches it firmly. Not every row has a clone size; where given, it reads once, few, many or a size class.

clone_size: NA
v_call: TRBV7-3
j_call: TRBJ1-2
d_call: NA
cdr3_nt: TGTGCCAGCAGCCCTAAACGAGAGTTCTATGGCTACACCTTC
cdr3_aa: CASSPKREFYGYTF

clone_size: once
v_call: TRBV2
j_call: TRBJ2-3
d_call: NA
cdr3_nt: TGTGCCAGTATCGAGGCAGATACGCAGTATTTT
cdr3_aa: CASIEADTQYF

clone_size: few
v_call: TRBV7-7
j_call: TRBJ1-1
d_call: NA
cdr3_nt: TGTGCTAGCAGCCTGGACAGCAACACTGAAGCTTTCTTT
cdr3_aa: CASSLDSNTEAFF

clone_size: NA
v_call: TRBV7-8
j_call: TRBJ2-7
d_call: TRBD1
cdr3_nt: TGTGCCAGCAGCATACAGGGGGCCTACGAGCAGTACTTC
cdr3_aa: CASSIQGAYEQYF

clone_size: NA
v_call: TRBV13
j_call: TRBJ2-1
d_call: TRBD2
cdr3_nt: TGTGCCAGCAGCCGACTTACCGGGACTACTATCTACAATGAGCAGTTCTTC
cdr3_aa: CASSRLTGTTIYNEQFF

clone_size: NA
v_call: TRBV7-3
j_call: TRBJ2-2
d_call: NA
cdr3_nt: TGTGCCAGCAGCTTCACAGGGCCGAACACCGGGGAGCTGTTTTTT
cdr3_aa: CASSFTGPNTGELFF

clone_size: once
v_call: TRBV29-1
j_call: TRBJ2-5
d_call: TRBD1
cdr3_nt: TGCAGCGTCCCGCGTAGGGGGCCCAATTGGTTAGAGACCCAGTACTTC
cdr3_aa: CSVPRRGPNWLETQYF

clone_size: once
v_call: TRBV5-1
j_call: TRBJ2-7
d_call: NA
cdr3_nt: TGCGCCAGCAGCCCCAGGGCGGGGAGCTCCTACGAGCAGTACTTC
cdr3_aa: CASSPRAGSSYEQYF

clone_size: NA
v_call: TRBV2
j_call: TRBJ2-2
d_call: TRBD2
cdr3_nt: TGTGCCAGCAGGCCCCCTAGCGGGAGTGGCGGGGAGCTGTTTTTT
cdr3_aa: CASRPPSGSGGELFF

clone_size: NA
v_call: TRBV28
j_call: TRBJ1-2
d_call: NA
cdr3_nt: TGTGCCAGCAGTTTCTTACAGGGCCGGTATGGCTACACCTTC
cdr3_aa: CASSFLQGRYGYTF

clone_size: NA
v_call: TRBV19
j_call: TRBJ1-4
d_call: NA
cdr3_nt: TGTGCCAGTAGTGCCGAGTCTGAAAAACTGTTTTTT
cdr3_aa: CASSAESEKLFF

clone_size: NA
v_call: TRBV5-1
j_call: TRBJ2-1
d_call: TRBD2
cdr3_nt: TGCGCCGGCAGCGATTTGACTAGCGGGAGATTAGGTGAGCAGTTCTTC
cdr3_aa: CAGSDLTSGRLGEQFF

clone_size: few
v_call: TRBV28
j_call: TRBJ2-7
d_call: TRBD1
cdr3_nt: TGTGCCAGCAGTTTTACCTGGGACAGCTCCTACGAGCAGTACTTC
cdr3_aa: CASSFTWDSSYEQYF

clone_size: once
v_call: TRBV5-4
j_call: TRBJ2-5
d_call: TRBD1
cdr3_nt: TGTGCCAGCAGCCAGGGACAGCAAGAGACCCAGTACTTC
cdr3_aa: CASSQGQQETQYF

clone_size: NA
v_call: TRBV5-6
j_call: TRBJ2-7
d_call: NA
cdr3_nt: TGTGCCAGCAGCCCCGGGACATTCTCCTACGAGCAGTACTTC
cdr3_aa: CASSPGTFSYEQYF

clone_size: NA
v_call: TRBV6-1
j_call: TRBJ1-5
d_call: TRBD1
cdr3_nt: TGTGCCAGCAGTGATATCTTACAGGGGTTGGGCAATCAGCCCCAGCATTTT
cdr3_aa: CASSDILQGLGNQPQHF

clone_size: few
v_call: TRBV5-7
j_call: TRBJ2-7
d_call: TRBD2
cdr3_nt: TGTGCCAGCAGCTTGGGGTTAGGACTAGCGGGAGTAAACGAGCAGTACTTC
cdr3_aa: CASSLGLGLAGVNEQYF

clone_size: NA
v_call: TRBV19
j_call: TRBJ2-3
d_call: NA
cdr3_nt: TGTGCCAGTAGTAACCTCAGGGGAACAGATACGCAGTATTTT
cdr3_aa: CASSNLRGTDTQYF

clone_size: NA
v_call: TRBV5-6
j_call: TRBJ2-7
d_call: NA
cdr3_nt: TGTGCCAGCAGCTTGCGCAGGTTCTACGAGCAGTACTTC
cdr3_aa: CASSLRRFYEQYF

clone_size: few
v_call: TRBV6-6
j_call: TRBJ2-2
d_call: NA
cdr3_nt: TGTGCCAGCAGTCCTACAGGGTTCACCGGGGAGCTGTTTTTT
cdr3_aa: CASSPTGFTGELFF

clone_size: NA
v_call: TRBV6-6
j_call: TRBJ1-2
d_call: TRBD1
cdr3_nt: TGTGCCAGCCAGTGGACAGGGGTCGGCTATGGCTACACCTTC
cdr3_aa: CASQWTGVGYGYTF

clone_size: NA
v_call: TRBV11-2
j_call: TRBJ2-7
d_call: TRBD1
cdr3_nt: TGTGCCAGCAGCCCCCCAGGGGGCCCCTACGAGCAGTACTTC
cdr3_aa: CASSPPGGPYEQYF

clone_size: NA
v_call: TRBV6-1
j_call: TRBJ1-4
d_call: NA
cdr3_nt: TGTGCCAGCAGCCAAAGCAGGGGCGGAGAAAAACTGTTTTTT
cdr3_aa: CASSQSRGGEKLFF

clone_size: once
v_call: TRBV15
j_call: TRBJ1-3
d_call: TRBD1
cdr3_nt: TGTGCCACCAGCAGATTACAGGGGTATGGAAACACCATATATTTT
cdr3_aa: CATSRLQGYGNTIYF

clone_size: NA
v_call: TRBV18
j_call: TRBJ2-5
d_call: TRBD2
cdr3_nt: TGTGCCAGCTCACTAGCGGGAGGGCCGAGGGAGACCCAGTACTTC
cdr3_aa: CASSLAGGPRETQYF

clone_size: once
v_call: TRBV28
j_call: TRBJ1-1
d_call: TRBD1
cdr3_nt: TGTGCCAGCAGCCGGGACAGGGGGAATGAAGCTTTCTTT
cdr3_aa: CASSRDRGNEAFF

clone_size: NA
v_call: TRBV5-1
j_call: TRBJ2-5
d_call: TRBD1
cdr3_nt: TGCGCCAGCAGCTTGCAGGGGGCAAACCAAGAGACCCAGTACTTC
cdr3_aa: CASSLQGANQETQYF

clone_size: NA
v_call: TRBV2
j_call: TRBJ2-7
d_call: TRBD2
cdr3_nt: TGTGCCAGCATCTTCGGGGACTATAGGTCCTACGAGCAGTACTTC
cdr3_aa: CASIFGDYRSYEQYF

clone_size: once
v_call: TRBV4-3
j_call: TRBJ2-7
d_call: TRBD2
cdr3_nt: TGCGCCAGCAGCCAAGACCGTACGGGAGGGTACGAGCAGTACTTC
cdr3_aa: CASSQDRTGGYEQYF

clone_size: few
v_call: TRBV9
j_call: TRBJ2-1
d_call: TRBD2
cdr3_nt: TGTGCCAGCAGCCCTTGGGCTAGCGGGTTAGATGAGCAGTTCTTC
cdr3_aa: CASSPWASGLDEQFF

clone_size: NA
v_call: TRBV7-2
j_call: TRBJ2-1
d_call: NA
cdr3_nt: TGTGCCAGCAGCCCTCACAGGGGGGGGTACAATGAGCAGTTCTTC
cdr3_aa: CASSPHRGGYNEQFF

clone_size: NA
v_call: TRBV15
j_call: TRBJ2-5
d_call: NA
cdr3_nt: TGTGCCACCAGCAGAGATCCCTCCGGGGATGAGACCCAGTACTTC
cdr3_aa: CATSRDPSGDETQYF

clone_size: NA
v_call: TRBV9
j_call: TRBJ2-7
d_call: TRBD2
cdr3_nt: TGTGCCAGCAGCGAGGGACTAGCGGGAACACGCGGCGAGCAGTACTTC
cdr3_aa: CASSEGLAGTRGEQYF

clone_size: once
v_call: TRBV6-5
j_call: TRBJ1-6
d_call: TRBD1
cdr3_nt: TGTGCCAGCAACCCCCAGGACAGGAGATCACCCCTCCACTTT
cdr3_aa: CASNPQDRRSPLHF

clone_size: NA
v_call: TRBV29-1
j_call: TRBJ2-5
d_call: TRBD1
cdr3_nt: TGCAGCGTCCACAGGGGGCGTATGGAGACCCAGTACTTC
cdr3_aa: CSVHRGRMETQYF

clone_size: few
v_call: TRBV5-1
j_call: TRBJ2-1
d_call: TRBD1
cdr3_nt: TGCGCCAGCAGCTTGGGGGACAGGGTATCCTACAATGAGCAGTTCTTC
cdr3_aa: CASSLGDRVSYNEQFF

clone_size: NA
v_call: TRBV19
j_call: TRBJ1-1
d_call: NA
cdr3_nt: TGTGCCAGTAGTATAGGGGGCGCGGGGACTGAAGCTTTCTTT
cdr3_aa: CASSIGGAGTEAFF

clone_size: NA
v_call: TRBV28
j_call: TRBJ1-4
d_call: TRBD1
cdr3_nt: TGTGCCAGCAGCCCAAGAGGGACAGGGTCCCCAACTAATGAAAAACTGTTTTTT
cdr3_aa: CASSPRGTGSPTNEKLFF

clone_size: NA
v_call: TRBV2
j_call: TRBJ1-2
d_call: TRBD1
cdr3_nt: TGTGCCAGCAACTACGTCGGGACAGGGGACCTCTATGGCTACACCTTC
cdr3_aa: CASNYVGTGDLYGYTF

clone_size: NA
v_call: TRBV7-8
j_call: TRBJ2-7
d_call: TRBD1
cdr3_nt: TGTGCCAGCAGCAGACTCGGACAGGGCCTCGAGCAGTACTTC
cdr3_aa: CASSRLGQGLEQYF

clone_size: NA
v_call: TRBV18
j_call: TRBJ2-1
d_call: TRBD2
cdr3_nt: TGTGCCAGCTCACCGGGACGGGAGGCGTACAATGAGCAGTTCTTC
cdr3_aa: CASSPGREAYNEQFF

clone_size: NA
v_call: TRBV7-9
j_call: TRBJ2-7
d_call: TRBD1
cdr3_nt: TGTGCCAGCAGCTTAGCAGGGGGCCTCTCCTACGAGCAGTACTTC
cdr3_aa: CASSLAGGLSYEQYF

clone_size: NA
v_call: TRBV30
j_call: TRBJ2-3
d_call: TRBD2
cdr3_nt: TGTGCCTGGAGTGCCTTGGGACTAGCGGGAGGGACGACAGATACGCAGTATTTT
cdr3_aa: CAWSALGLAGGTTDTQYF